These 32 T cell receptor beta chains were all obtained from the same sample, sequenced in a study of CD8+ T cells in alopecia areata. Extraction and reverse transcription of RNA yielded cDNA as the sequencing template. Here immunoSEQ multiplex PCR was the method, and the copy in TCRdb shows in-frame clones only, minus some. This repertoire holds more than 90,000 clones, and none appear only once. The specimen was lesional skin. These receptors all stem from a C3H/HeJ mouse with alopecia areata. This line is of MHC haplotype H2-k.

Comments on this clone: Each gene name is a mouse one. The read ends 4 residues shy of where the CDR3 ends; the end is completed using the germline J gene. The chain combines TRBV16 with TRBJ1-1, with 11 bases lining up with TRBD1. Germline lookup yields CDR1 SGHSA and CDR2 FRNQAP. The CDR3 extends over 13 amino acids. The CDR3 DNA, read in part, is TGTGCAAGCAGCTTGGACAGGGGGCGA. Amino acids: CASSLDRGR. The whole CDR3 region reads CASSLDRGREVFF.

This clone appeared a few times. All gene names here are mouse names. The read ends 4 residues shy of where the CDR3 ends; the end is completed using the germline J gene. This rearrangement joins TRBV13-1 to TRBJ1-1, with a tentative D call TRBD1 (6 bases). Germline CDR1 is NSHNY and CDR2 is SYGAGN. The CDR3 extends over 13 amino acids. CDR3 sequence reads: CASSEGTPTEVFF. The part of the CDR3 DNA that was read is TGTGCCAGCAGTGAAGGGACACCTACA.

This clone was detected only a few times. Mouse germline and gene names are used. The read ends 4 residues shy of where the CDR3 ends; the end is completed using the germline J gene. This chain links TRBV1 with TRBJ2-4; 8 bases fit TRBD2. The V segment lost 1 base and the J segment 0 bases; nucleotides outside the gene matches: 3. Germline CDR1 NSQYPW, CDR2 LRSPGD (reference sequence). CDR3 length: 16 residues. The CDR3: CTCSAALGVSQNTLYF. The CDR3 DNA, read in part, is TGCACCTGCAGTGCAGCACTGGGGGTTAGTCAAAAC.

Regarding this clone: This could be a read error, since a much larger clone is one nucleotide away. Germline and genes: mouse. The CDR3 extends 4 residues past the end of the read, so its final part is completed from the germline J gene. The V and J genes are TRBV14 and TRBJ2-1; 7 nucleotides align to TRBD2. V lost 4 bases, J lost 4 bases, and 2 bases stayed unmatched. Per the germline V gene, CDR1 is SGHDT and CDR2 is FRDEAV. This CDR3 comprises 13 residues. The CDR3 sequence: CASSLGGYAEQFF. The DNA read from the CDR3 is TGTGCCAGCAGTCTTGGGGGGTATGCT.

Points on this clone: The genes and germline here are from mouse. The sequence runs out 4 residues before the end of the CDR3; the remainder is reconstructed from the germline J gene. J is TRBJ2-7 and V is TRBV19; D not resolved. The CDR3 runs to 14 residues. Trimming pared 2 bases from V and 3 bases from J, leaving 12 bases between. The germline V gene encodes CDR1 FNHDT and CDR2 SITEND (reference sequence). CDR3 DNA, as far as it was read: TGTGCCAGCAGTATTGTGCAGGCCTTCTAT. This codes for CASSIVQAFY. The whole CDR3 region reads CASSIVQAFYEQYF. The full variable domain, its missing parts supplied by reference TRBV19 and TRBJ2-7, is GGIITQTPKFLIGQEGQKLTLKCQQNFNHDTMYWYRQDSGKGLRLIYYSITENDLQKGDLSEGYDASREKKSSFSLTVTSAQKNEMAVFLCASSIVQAFYEQYFGPGTRLTVL.

A few counts support this clone. Gene labels here are mouse ones. The read ends 4 residues early relative to the CDR3; the germline J gene fills the gap. J is TRBJ2-3 and V is TRBV1; tentative D call: TRBD1 (5 bases). This CDR3 contains 14 residues. V was trimmed by 3 bases and J by 2 bases, leaving 9 bases between them. In germline, CDR1 is NSQYPW, CDR2 LRSPGD (reference sequence). The part of the CDR3 DNA that was read is TGCACCTGCAGTGCCAGACAGATTGCAGAA. Protein product: CTCSARQIAE. The full CDR3 is CTCSARQIAETLYF.

Concerning this clone: Gene names and germline refer to mouse. The read gets to within 4 residues of the CDR3 end, and the germline J gene fills in the rest. V gene TRBV13-2 combines with J gene TRBJ2-7; TRBD1 might be the D (5 bases). The germline V and J ends were trimmed by 1 base and 2 bases, with 7 bases remaining between them. Germline values: CDR1 NNHNN, CDR2 SYGAGS (reference sequence). CDR3 size: 13 residues. The CDR3 spells CASGDRGAYEQYF. The covered CDR3 bases are TGTGCCAGCGGTGATAGGGGAGCCTAT.

There are a few counts of this clone. Mouse germline and gene names are used. The missing CDR3 end, 4 residues past where the read stops, is filled in from the germline J gene. V gene TRBV13-3 combines with J gene TRBJ2-4, with D perhaps TRBD1 (6 bases). The V gene lost 1 base and the J gene lost 1 base, with 10 bases spanning the gap. Germline loops: CDR1 NNHDY, CDR2 SYVADS. The CDR3 consists of 15 residues. CDR3 DNA (partial): TGTGCCAGCAGTGATAAGGGGGTTCGTCAAAAC. Translated: CASSDKGVRQN. The full CDR3 protein is CASSDKGVRQNTLYF.

On this clone: Gene names refer to mouse genes. The read terminates 4 residues ahead of where the CDR3 ends, so the germline J gene completes it. V and J are TRBV1 and TRBJ2-2; TRBD1 might be the D (5 bases). The CDR3 loop spans 15 amino acids. V was trimmed by 2 bases and J by 4 bases, leaving 11 bases between them. Looked up from germline, CDR1 is NSQYPW and CDR2 is LRSPGD (reference sequence). CDR3: CTCSAPRTTTGQLYF. The covered CDR3 bases are TGCACCTGCAGTGCACCCAGGACAACCACCGGG. The entire variable domain, with the rest obtained from reference TRBV1 and TRBJ2-2, is as follows: VTLLEQNPRWRLVPRGQAVNLRCILKNSQYPWMSWYQQDLQKQLQWLFTLRSPGDKEVKSLPGADYLATRVTDTELRLQVANMSQGRTLYCTCSAPRTTTGQLYFGEGSKLTVL.

The table lists this clone with many counts. Germline and genes here are mouse. The read is 4 residues too short to cover the CDR3 end, so that end is filled in from the germline J gene. The V call is TRBV1, the J call TRBJ1-2; TRBD1 is a possible D gene (5 bases). CDR3 length: 13 amino acids. Between the trimmed V and J ends, which lost 4 bases and 0 bases, there was a span of 6 bases. Germline assignment: CDR1 NSQYPW and CDR2 LRSPGD (reference sequence). The sequenced CDR3 bases are TGCACCTGCAGTGACAGGCCAAACTCC. Translated, it gives CTCSDRPNS. The whole CDR3 protein reads CTCSDRPNSDYTF.

This clone turned up a few times. The listed TCRdb protein conflicts with the DNA translation at residue 13, and the protein shown is translated directly from the DNA. The genes are named according to mouse. The sequenced fragment ends 3 residues before the CDR3 boundary, so the rest is inferred from the germline J gene. The chain is built from TRBV13-2 and TRBJ1-6; 7 bases map to TRBD1. TRBJ1-6 is filed as an ORF, its function uncertain. V was clipped by 0 bases and J by 5 bases; unmatched bases: 5. Germline V CDR1 and CDR2: NNHNN, SYGAGS (reference sequence). The CDR3 is 16 residues long. This CDR3 reads CASGDASGTDNSPLYF. Incomplete CDR3 DNA: TGTGCCAGCGGTGATGCATCCGGGACAGATAATTCGCCC.

This clone was observed many times. Gene names follow the mouse nomenclature. Read coverage stops 4 residues before the CDR3 terminus; the germline J gene supplies the remainder. The V gene is TRBV19, the J gene TRBJ2-1, with 9 bases aligning to TRBD2. The V and J ends lost 0 bases and 5 bases, in that order; junction bases with no gene match: 6. CDR3 length: 16 amino acids. The V gene's germline CDR1 is FNHDT and CDR2 SITEND (reference sequence). CDR3 protein: CASSIEMNWGDAEQFF. The covered CDR3 bases are TGTGCCAGCAGTATAGAAATGAACTGGGGGGATGCT.

This clone was detected only a few times. Gene labels here are mouse ones. The read ends 4 residues shy of where the CDR3 ends; the end is completed using the germline J gene. The gene calls are TRBV13-3 and TRBJ2-1; D might be TRBD2 (7 bases). Germline CDR1 and CDR2: NNHDY and SYVADS. V lost 2 bases, J lost 3 bases, and 12 bases lay in between. CDR3 size: 15 residues. The CDR3 loop is CASSESGGLYAEQFF. The CDR3 bases that were read are TGTGCCAGCAGTGAATCTGGGGGCCTCTATGCT.

Points on this clone: Gene names are mouse gene names. The CDR3 extends 4 residues past the end of the read, so its final part is completed from the germline J gene. The rearrangement uses TRBV19 and TRBJ2-3, with 11 bases identical to TRBD2. The CDR3 is made up of 15 amino acids. The germline CDR1 and CDR2 sequences are FNHDT and SITEND (reference sequence). Unmatched junction bases numbered 2, after V lost 2 bases and J lost 3 bases. CDR3 sequence reads: CASSMDWGAAETLYF. Incomplete CDR3 DNA: TGTGCCAGCAGTATGGACTGGGGGGCGGCAGAA. The full variable domain, completed using reference TRBV19 and TRBJ2-3, is GGIITQTPKFLIGQEGQKLTLKCQQNFNHDTMYWYRQDSGKGLRLIYYSITENDLQKGDLSEGYDASREKKSSFSLTVTSAQKNEMAVFLCASSMDWGAAETLYFGSGTRLTVL.

This clone was counted a few times. Germline and genes: mouse. CDR3 DNA (partial): TGTGCTAGCACGCCGGGACAAAATGCT. Translation: CASTPGQNA. The entire CDR3 reads CASTPGQNAEQFF. The rearrangement joins TRBV17 to TRBJ2-1, with a possible D match to TRBD1 (6 bases). The missing CDR3 end, 4 residues past where the read stops, is filled in from the germline J gene. This CDR3 contains 13 residues. V was cut by 7 bases and J by 5 bases, with 12 bases left in between. Germline V gene data show CDR1 as MNHDT and CDR2 as YYDKIL. Together with reference TRBV17 and TRBJ2-1, the CDR3 gives the full variable domain: DTTVKQNPRYKLARVGKPVNLICSQTMNHDTMYWYQKKPNQAPKLLLFYYDKILNREADTFEKFQSSRPNNSFCSLYIGSAGLEYSAMYLCASTPGQNAEQFFGPGTRLTVL.

This clone was counted at least ten times. Mouse germline and gene names are used. CDR3 region: CASSDVGTGGARVQDTQYF. The part of the CDR3 DNA that was read is TGTGCCAGCAGTGATGTTGGGACTGGGGGGGCGCGAGTCCAAGAC. V gene TRBV13-3 combines with J gene TRBJ2-5; TRBD2 matches at 14 bases. Coverage ceases 4 residues before the CDR3 finishes, and the germline J gene fills in the end. Losses at the gene ends were 0 bases for V and 2 bases for J; bases not matched to a gene: 8. The germline V gene has CDR1 NNHDY and CDR2 SYVADS. The CDR3 covers 19 residues.

The table lists this clone with a few counts. Gene names are mouse gene names. The read ends 4 residues before the CDR3 terminus; that terminus is restored from the germline J gene. The V gene is TRBV19, the J gene TRBJ1-1, with 12 bases matching TRBD1. The CDR3 loop spans 13 amino acids. Germline CDR1 and CDR2: FNHDT and SITEND (reference sequence). Trimming took 10 bases from V and 3 from J; bases not matched to a gene: 4. CDR3: CAGTGGADTEVFF. The CDR3 DNA, read in part, is TGTGCCGGGACAGGGGGCGCGGACACA.

Worth noting for this clone: Gene names and germline refer to mouse. The read finishes 4 residues shy of the CDR3 end, and the germline J gene is used to complete it. The rearrangement links TRBV17 to TRBJ2-7; D may be TRBD2 (7 bases). The CDR3 has 17 residues. Germline-derived CDR1 and CDR2 are MNHDT and YYDKIL. Partial CDR3 DNA: TGTGCTAGCAGTAGAGAGCCGGCCTGGGGGCCCTCTTAT. As protein: CASSREPAWGPSY. The CDR3, in full, reads CASSREPAWGPSYEQYF.

With respect to this clone: All gene names here are mouse names. Coverage ceases 4 residues before the CDR3 finishes, and the germline J gene fills in the end. The V and J genes are TRBV19 and TRBJ1-2; D remains ambiguous. V was pared by 4 bases and J by 1 base, with 8 bases between. CDR1 is FNHDT, CDR2 SITEND, per germline (reference sequence). The CDR3 is 13 residues long. The CDR3 loop is CASSPRQNSDYTF. The sequenced part of the CDR3 DNA is TGTGCCAGCAGTCCAAGACAAAACTCC.

To note about this clone: Gene names refer to mouse genes. The read ends 4 residues shy of where the CDR3 ends; the end is completed using the germline J gene. The chain combines TRBV16 with TRBJ1-2; D gene uncertain. CDR1 and CDR2 from the germline V gene are SGHSA and FRNQAP. This CDR3 region has 14 residues. Trimming removed 1 base from V and 0 bases from J, with 6 bases in between. The covered CDR3 bases are TGTGCAAGCAGCTTAGGCACTGCAAACTCC. Translating it yields CASSLGTANS. The whole CDR3 region reads CASSLGTANSDYTF.

As regards this clone: These gene names are mouse names. The sequenced part of the CDR3 DNA is TGTGCCAGCAGCCCAGACAGGGTGGGGGCAGAA. This codes for CASSPDRVGAE. The full-length CDR3 reads as CASSPDRVGAETLYF. This chain links TRBV13-3 with TRBJ2-3; 7 nucleotides line up with TRBD1. The CDR3 end is not reached by the read, which stops 4 residues before it; the germline J gene fills it in. The CDR3 sequence is 15 residues long. Germline lookup yields CDR1 NNHDY and CDR2 SYVADS. V lost 5 bases and J lost 3; bases outside the gene matches: 9.

On this clone: Mouse gene names apply. The read ends 4 residues early relative to the CDR3; the germline J gene fills the gap. The chain recombines TRBV13-1 with TRBJ2-5, with D possibly being TRBD1 (6 bases). Trimming stripped 0 bases from V and 0 bases from J, with 11 bases between. CDR3 length: 16 residues. In germline, CDR1 is NSHNY, CDR2 SYGAGN. CDR3 DNA (partial): TGTGCCAGCAGTGATGCAGAGGACAGTAACCAAGAC. Translating it yields CASSDAEDSNQD. The entire CDR3 is CASSDAEDSNQDTQYF.

This clone was observed a few times. Here the gene names and germline are mouse. The read ends 4 residues shy of where the CDR3 ends; the end is completed using the germline J gene. This chain connects TRBV13-3 to TRBJ2-1; 8 bases align to TRBD2. This CDR3 spans 14 amino acids. Germline loops: CDR1 NNHDY, CDR2 SYVADS. The sequenced CDR3 bases are TGTGCCAGCAGTGATGCCTGGGGGGCGGCT. Encoded protein: CASSDAWGAA. The entire CDR3 sequence reads CASSDAWGAAEQFF.

About this clone: The listed genes are named as in mouse. Sequencing ends 4 residues short of the CDR3 end; the germline J gene provides the rest. The chain combines TRBV13-2 with TRBJ2-2, with 9 bases aligning to TRBD1. The germline gives CDR1 NNHNN, CDR2 SYGAGS (reference sequence). Trimming removed 2 bases from V and 5 bases from J; junction bases left unmatched: 4. This CDR3 is built from 15 residues. The CDR3 bases that were read are TGTGCCAGCGGTGACCCGGGACAGGGAACCGGG. Amino acid sequence: CASGDPGQGTG. Given in full, the CDR3 is CASGDPGQGTGQLYF.

With regard to this clone: The germline and genes are mouse ones. The CDR3 end lies 4 residues beyond the end of the read and is filled in from the germline J gene. This sequence joins TRBV13-3 and TRBJ1-4; TRBD1 matches at 8 bases. Germline V gene sequence: CDR1 NNHDY, CDR2 SYVADS. J lost 2 bases, V lost 5 bases, and 5 bases had no gene match. The CDR3 length is 15 residues. CDR3 amino acids: CASRSRDRSNERLFF. The CDR3 bases that were read are TGTGCCAGCAGGAGCCGGGACAGGTCCAACGAA.

In regard to this clone: Gene names and germline refer to mouse. The CDR3 end is not reached by the read, which stops 4 residues before it; the germline J gene fills it in. This rearrangement joins TRBV19 to TRBJ2-5, with 7 bases identical to TRBD2. Germline V gene data show CDR1 as FNHDT and CDR2 as SITEND (reference sequence). The CDR3 spans 16 residues. The trim removed 2 bases at V and 0 bases at J, leaving 6 bases unmatched. The sequenced part of the CDR3 DNA is TGTGCCAGCAGTATCCCGGGACTGCTTAACCAAGAC. Protein product: CASSIPGLLNQD. The full CDR3 protein reads CASSIPGLLNQDTQYF.

Details on this clone: Each gene name is a mouse one. The CDR3 is cut off 4 residues early in the read; its end comes from the germline J gene. The V call is TRBV19, the J call TRBJ1-1, with 7 bases fitting TRBD1. The V gene end was trimmed by 4 bases and the J gene end by 4 bases; junction bases not matched to a gene: 4. Germline V gene data show CDR1 as FNHDT and CDR2 as SITEND (reference sequence). The CDR3 covers 13 residues. CDR3 protein: CASSPGGSTEVFF. The DNA read from the CDR3 is TGTGCCAGCAGTCCAGGGGGGAGCACA.

This clone was counted a few times. Gene names and germline match the mouse. The read is 4 residues too short to cover the CDR3 end, so that end is filled in from the germline J gene. This chain joins TRBV19 and TRBJ2-7; unclear D gene. The CDR3 spans 15 residues. Germline-derived CDR1 and CDR2 are FNHDT and SITEND (reference sequence). Trimming removed 0 bases from V and 0 bases from J, with 10 bases in between. CDR3 DNA, as far as it was read: TGTGCCAGCAGTATAGCTCTGGAGAGCTCCTAT. It specifies CASSIALESSY. In full, the CDR3 is CASSIALESSYEQYF.

In its sample, this clone was seen a few times. The listed genes are named as in mouse. The read terminates 4 residues ahead of where the CDR3 ends, so the germline J gene completes it. Other DNA sequences in this specimen translate into the identical CDR3. This chain links TRBV1 with TRBJ2-3; 9 bases agree with TRBD1. CDR3 length equals 16 residues. V lost 2 bases, J lost 0 bases, and 3 bases stayed unmatched. Germline loops: CDR1 NSQYPW, CDR2 LRSPGD (reference sequence). The sequenced CDR3 bases are TGCACCTGCAGTGCAAGACAGGGGGGAAGTGCAGAA. As protein: CTCSARQGGSAE. The full-length CDR3 reads as CTCSARQGGSAETLYF.

As for this clone: Gene names and germline match the mouse. The CDR3 goes on 4 residues after the read ends, and that part is filled in from the germline J gene. The chain carries TRBV16 and TRBJ2-1, with TRBD1 as a possible D gene (6 bases). CDR1 and CDR2 from the germline V gene are SGHSA and FRNQAP. V lost 3 bases to trimming and J lost 0 bases, with 9 bases between them. CDR3 size: 15 residues. CDR3 residues: CASSFRDINYAEQFF. The part of the CDR3 DNA that was read is TGTGCAAGCAGCTTCCGGGACATTAACTATGCT.

This clone was counted many times. Genes and germline come from the mouse. Incomplete CDR3 DNA: TGTGCCAGCAGTGACAGGGGGAGGAACGAA. Its translation: CASSDRGRNE. The entire CDR3 sequence reads CASSDRGRNERLFF. The V and J genes are TRBV13-3 and TRBJ1-4, with 7 bases lining up with TRBD1. The read halts 4 residues ahead of the CDR3 end, with the missing end drawn from the germline J gene. The CDR3 covers 14 residues. Losses at the gene ends were 2 bases for V and 5 bases for J; bases not matched to a gene: 3. Germline CDR1 is NNHDY and CDR2 is SYVADS.

As to this clone: Gene names and germline refer to mouse. The read finishes 4 residues shy of the CDR3 end, and the germline J gene is used to complete it. V usage is TRBV19 and J usage is TRBJ2-1; the D gene is possibly TRBD1 (6 bases). V lost 7 bases and J 1 base, leaving 12 bases between the germline ends. Germline V lookup: CDR1 FNHDT, CDR2 SITEND (reference sequence). The CDR3 covers 14 residues. The CDR3 bases that were read are TGTGCCAGCCAGGGAGGGGGAAACTATGCT. Residues: CASQGGGNYA. The whole CDR3 reads CASQGGGNYAEQFF.